Detailed here is one T cell receptor beta chain. Sequenced by immunoSEQ multiplex PCR; TCRdb stores in-frame clones only, minus some. The data contain 280,000 or so clones, 88% of them seen just once; the ten biggest clones take up around 0.9%. The CDR3 length is 14 residues. CDR1 SGHNT and CDR2 YENEEA come from the germline V gene. V was pared by 5 bases and J by 4 bases, with 14 bases between. The sample is drawn from a study of cytomegalovirus exposure and HLA in healthy donors. The TCR originated in a woman aged 18 to 35 in good health and CMV-seronegative. V is TRBV11-3 and J is TRBJ1-1; D gene ambiguous. The sample taken for sequencing was PBMCs. The CDR3 sequence: CASSAGGIGTEAFF. The CDR3, as DNA: TGTGCCAGCAGCGCCGGCGGGATCGGCACTGAAGCTTTCTTT. The variable domain in full, with the rest retrieved from reference TRBV11-3 and TRBJ1-1, is EAGVVQSPRYKIIEKKQPVAFWCNPISGHNTLYWYLQNLGQGPELLIRYENEEAVDDSQLPKDRFSAERLKGVDSTLKIQPAELGDSAVYLCASSAGGIGTEAFFGQGTRLTVV.